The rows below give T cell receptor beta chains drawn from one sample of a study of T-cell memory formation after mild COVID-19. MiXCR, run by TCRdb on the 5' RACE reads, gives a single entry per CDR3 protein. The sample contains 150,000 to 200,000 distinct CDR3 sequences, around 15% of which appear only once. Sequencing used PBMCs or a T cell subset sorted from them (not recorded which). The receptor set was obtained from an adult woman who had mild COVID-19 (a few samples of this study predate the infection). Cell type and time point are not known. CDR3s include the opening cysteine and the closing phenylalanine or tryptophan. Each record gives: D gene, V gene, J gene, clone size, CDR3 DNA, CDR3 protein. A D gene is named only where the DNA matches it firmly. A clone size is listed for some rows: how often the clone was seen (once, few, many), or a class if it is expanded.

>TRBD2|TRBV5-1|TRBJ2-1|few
TGCGCCAGCAGCTTGGTGGGAGGGAGCTCCTCGGGTGAGCAGTTCTTC
CASSLVGGSSSGEQFF
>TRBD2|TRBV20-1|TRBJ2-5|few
TGCAGTGCTAGAGATACTAGCGGCCAAGAGACCCAGTACTTC
CSARDTSGQETQYF
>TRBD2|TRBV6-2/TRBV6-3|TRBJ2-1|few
TGTGCCAGCAGTTCAACGGGAGGGCCTAATGAGCAGTTCTTC
CASSSTGGPNEQFF
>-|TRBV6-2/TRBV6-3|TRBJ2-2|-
TGTGCCAGCAGTTACGGGGCAGAGACCGGGGAGCTGTTTTTT
CASSYGAETGELFF
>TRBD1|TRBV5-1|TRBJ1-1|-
TGCGCCAGCAGCTTGGGACAGGGATATATGAACACTGAAGCTTTCTTT
CASSLGQGYMNTEAFF
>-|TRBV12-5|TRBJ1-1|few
TGTGCTAGTGCCTCGGGGGTAGGGGCTGAAGCTTTCTTT
CASASGVGAEAFF
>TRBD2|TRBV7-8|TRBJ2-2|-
TGTGCCAGCAGCTTTGCCGGGGGGGCTCCGAACACCGGGGAGCTGTTTTTT
CASSFAGGAPNTGELFF
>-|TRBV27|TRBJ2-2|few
TGTGCCAGCAGTTTACGTTGGGGGCATGGCACCGGGGAGCTGTTTTTT
CASSLRWGHGTGELFF
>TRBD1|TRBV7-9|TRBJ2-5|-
TGTGCCAGCAGGGGACAGTCATACATAGAGACCCAGTACTTC
CASRGQSYIETQYF
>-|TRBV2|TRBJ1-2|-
TGTGCCAGCAGGACAAGGACGGTTACGGGCTACACCTTC
CASRTRTVTGYTF
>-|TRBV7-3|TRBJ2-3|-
TGTGCCAGCAGCTTGGGATTCGGGACTGGAAGCACAGATACGCAGTATTTT
CASSLGFGTGSTDTQYF
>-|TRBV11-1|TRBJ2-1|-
TGTGCCAGCAGCTTAGGCGGCCAGGCTGCCCTACAACAGTTCTTC
CASSLGGQAALQQFF
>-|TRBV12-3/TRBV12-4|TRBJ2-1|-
TGTGCCAGCAGTTTGGGGCAGGGGATCCATGAGCAGTTCTTC
CASSLGQGIHEQFF
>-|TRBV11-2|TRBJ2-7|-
TGTGCCAGCAGCTTTTACAGGGCCCGGTCCTACGAGCAGTACTTC
CASSFYRARSYEQYF
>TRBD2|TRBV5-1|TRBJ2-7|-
TGCGCCAGCAGCTTGCCAAGCGGGGGACTCTCCTACGAGCAGTACTTC
CASSLPSGGLSYEQYF
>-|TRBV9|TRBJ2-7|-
TGTGCCAGCAGCGTAGGGGGTTTGGGAGGCGAGCAGTACTTC
CASSVGGLGGEQYF
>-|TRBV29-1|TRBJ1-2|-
TGCAGCGTTGAACCAGGCTCGGCCTATGGCTACACCTTC
CSVEPGSAYGYTF
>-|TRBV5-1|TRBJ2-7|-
TGCGCCAGCAGCGCTTGGGACACCTCCTACGAGCAGTACTTC
CASSAWDTSYEQYF
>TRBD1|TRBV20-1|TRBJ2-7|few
TGCAGTGCTAGAGATCCGACAGGGTCCTACGAGCAGTACTTC
CSARDPTGSYEQYF
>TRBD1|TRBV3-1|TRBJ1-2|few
TGTGCCAGCAGCCAAGAGACAGGGGAGAATGGCTACACCTTC
CASSQETGENGYTF
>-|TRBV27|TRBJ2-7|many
TGTGCCAGCAGTTTATCTGCGGGATACGAGCAGTACTTC
CASSLSAGYEQYF
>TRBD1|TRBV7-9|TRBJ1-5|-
TGTGCCAGCAGCTCGTCCGCCGACAGGGAGTATCAGCCCCAGCATTTT
CASSSSADREYQPQHF
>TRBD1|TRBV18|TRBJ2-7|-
TGTGCCAGCTCCCCCGGACAGGGGGCTGAGGAGTACTTC
CASSPGQGAEEYF
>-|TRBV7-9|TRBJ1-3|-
TGTGCCAGCAGCTTAGTGGGTAGCTCTGGAAACACCATATATTTT
CASSLVGSSGNTIYF
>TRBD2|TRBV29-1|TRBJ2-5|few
TGCAGCGTATTTGGCGGGAGGAAACAAGAGACCCAGTACTTC
CSVFGGRKQETQYF
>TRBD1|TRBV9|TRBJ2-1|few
TGTGCCAGCAGCGTAGCTGGGACAGGGCAATACAATGAGCAGTTCTTC
CASSVAGTGQYNEQFF
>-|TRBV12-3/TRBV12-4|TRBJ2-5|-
TGTGCCAGCAGCCCCACCGCGGGGGCCCAAGAGACCCAGTACTTC
CASSPTAGAQETQYF
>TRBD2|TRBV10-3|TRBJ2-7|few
TGTGCCATCTCCAAAAGCGGGAATTCCTACGAGCAGTACTTC
CAISKSGNSYEQYF
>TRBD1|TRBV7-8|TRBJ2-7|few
TGTGCCAGCAGCCTCCGGGACAGGGGCGTCGAGCAGTACTTC
CASSLRDRGVEQYF
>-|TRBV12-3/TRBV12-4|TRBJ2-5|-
TGTGCCAGCAGTCGCGAAGGAGTTCGAGAGACCCAGTACTTC
CASSREGVRETQYF
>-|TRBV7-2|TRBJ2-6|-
TGTGCCAGCAGCTTAGTTAGCTTCTCTGGGGCCAACGTCCTGACTTTC
CASSLVSFSGANVLTF
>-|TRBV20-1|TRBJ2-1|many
TGCAGTGCCCCAGCGCCTGAGCAGTTCTTC
CSAPAPEQFF
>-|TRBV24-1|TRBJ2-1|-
TGTGCCACCAGTGATTTAGGGCCAGGGGACTACAATGAGCAGTTCTTC
CATSDLGPGDYNEQFF
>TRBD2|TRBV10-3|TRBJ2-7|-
TGTGCCAGCGGGGAGGGACTATCCTACGAGCAGTACTTC
CASGEGLSYEQYF
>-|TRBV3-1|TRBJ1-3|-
TGTGCCAGCAGCCAAGATTTTAAGTCCGACTGCCGTTTT
CASSQDFKSDCRF
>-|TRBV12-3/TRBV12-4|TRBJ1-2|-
TGTGCCAGCAGTTATGACACCAACTATGGCTACACCTTC
CASSYDTNYGYTF
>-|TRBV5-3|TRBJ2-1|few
TGTGCCAGAAGCTCACCCCAGTTCTTC
CARSSPQFF
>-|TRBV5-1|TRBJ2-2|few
TGCGCCAGCAGCCTACAGGGGAACACCGGGGAGCTGTTTTTT
CASSLQGNTGELFF
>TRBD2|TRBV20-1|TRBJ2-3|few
TGCAGTGCTAGCTCAGCGGGGGGGCCGATGGGTACGCAGTATTTT
CSASSAGGPMGTQYF
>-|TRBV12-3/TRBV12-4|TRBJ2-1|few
TGTGCCAGCAGTTTATTCCTCACCGGCGCAGATGAGCAGTTCTTC
CASSLFLTGADEQFF
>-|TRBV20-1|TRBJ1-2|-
TGCAGTGCTAGGGAGGATTATGGCTACACCTTC
CSAREDYGYTF
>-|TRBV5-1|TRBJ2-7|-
TGCGCCAGCAGCTTGAGGGGGCGAGGTTTGGAGCGGGGGTACGAGCAGTACTTC
CASSLRGRGLERGYEQYF
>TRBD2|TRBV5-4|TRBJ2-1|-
TGTGCCAGCAAGCCTAGCGGCAATGAGCAGTTCTTC
CASKPSGNEQFF
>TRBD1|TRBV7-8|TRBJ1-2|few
TGTGCCAGCAGCTTAGTAACAGGGGGTGGCTACACCTTC
CASSLVTGGGYTF
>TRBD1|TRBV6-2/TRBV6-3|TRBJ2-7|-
TGTGCCAGCAGACCCCACGGACAGGGTAGACCCTACGAGCAGTACTTC
CASRPHGQGRPYEQYF
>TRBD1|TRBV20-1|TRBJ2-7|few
TGCAGTGCTAGAGTCCCAGGGACAGGGTTCCACGAGCAGTACTTC
CSARVPGTGFHEQYF
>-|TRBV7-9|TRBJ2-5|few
TGTGCCAGCAGCTTAAAGGAGTACCAAGAGACCCAGTACTTC
CASSLKEYQETQYF
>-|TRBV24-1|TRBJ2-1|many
TGTGCCACCAGTGATTTGCTTCCCAGGGATAATACAATGGCGCAGTTCTTC
CATSDLLPRDNTMAQFF
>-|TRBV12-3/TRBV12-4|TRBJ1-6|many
TGTGCCAGCAGTCGGACGGCCTCCTATAATTCACCCCTCCACTTT
CASSRTASYNSPLHF
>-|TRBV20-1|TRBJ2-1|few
TGCAGTGCTAGCTCGAGGGACAATGAGCAGTTCTTC
CSASSRDNEQFF
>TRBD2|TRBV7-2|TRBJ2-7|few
TGTGCCAGCAGCTCGGGTAGGCTGCCTAGCGGAACCTACGAGCAGTACTTC
CASSSGRLPSGTYEQYF
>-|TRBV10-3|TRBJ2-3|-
TGTGCCATCAGTGACGGGACGGGCTCGCTTTTAGATACGCAGTATTTT
CAISDGTGSLLDTQYF
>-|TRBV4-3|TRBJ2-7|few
TGCGCCAGCAGCCATGGACGCCTCGGGGGCTACGAGCAGTACTTC
CASSHGRLGGYEQYF
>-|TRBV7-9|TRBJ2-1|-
TGTGCCAGCAGCCGCCCCTTTCTAGCGCCCCTCTACAATGAGCAGTTCTTC
CASSRPFLAPLYNEQFF
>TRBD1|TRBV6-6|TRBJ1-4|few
TGTGCCAGCAGCCCCGGGACAGGGCGAGAAAAACTGTTTTTT
CASSPGTGREKLFF
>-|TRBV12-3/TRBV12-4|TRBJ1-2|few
TGTGCCAGCAGTCCCCGAGGCAGGGGCAACTATGGCTACACCTTC
CASSPRGRGNYGYTF
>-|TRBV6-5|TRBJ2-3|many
TGTGCCAGCAGTTATACCGAACCCGCTAGCACAGATACGCAGTATTTT
CASSYTEPASTDTQYF